This TCR beta chain originates from a study of CD8 T cells in Susac syndrome. CD8+ and CD4+ T cells taken from blood had their TCR beta sequenced. TEMRA cells were FACS-enriched, unlike CD8+ and CD4+ T cells, which were negatively isolated. The V end was cut by 1 base, the J end by 5 bases, with 10 bases between. Germline V gives CDR1 SGHTA, CDR2 FQGNSA. The CDR3 runs 14 residues. Random hexamers were used to reverse transcribe roughly 0.5 to 1 ug of RNA. With immunoSEQ multiplex PCR, TCR beta CDR3 was amplified across 54 Vbeta and 13 Jbeta. TCRdb re-called the immunoSEQ multiplex PCR reads through MiXCR, storing one row per CDR3 protein. Of approximately 170,000 distinct CDR3 sequences in the sample, 85% to 95% are singletons; the top ten hold over 0.11%.

The chain combines TRBV7-2 with TRBJ2-3, with D perhaps matching TRBD1 or TRBD2 (5 bases each). Specimen: CD4+ T cells from PBMCs. This receptor was obtained from a human donor in good health. CDR3 protein: CASSLVPGRDTQYF. CDR3 bases: TGTGCCAGCAGCTTAGTGCCAGGGAGAGATACGCAGTATTTT. The variable domain in full, completed from reference TRBV7-2 and TRBJ2-3, reads GAGVSQSPSNKVTEKGKDVELRCDPISGHTALYWYRQSLGQGLEFLIYFQGNSAPDKSGLPSDRFSAERTGGSVSTLTIQRTQQEDSAVYLCASSLVPGRDTQYFGPGTRLTVL.